This TCR beta chain stems from a study of cytomegalovirus exposure and HLA in healthy donors. Germline V lookup: CDR1 SQVTM, CDR2 ANQGSEA. The CDR3 sequence is 11 residues long. The germline V and J ends were trimmed by 4 bases and 5 bases, with 7 bases remaining between them. PCR used 60 Vbeta primers and 13 Jbeta primers. Libraries were prepared by immunoSEQ multiplex PCR; TCRdb keeps only in-frame clonotypes and omits some of them. The sample holds approximately 160,000 clones; roughly 82% are singletons and the top ten take 5.7%. Whole-study findings and limits: Later analysis identified several of the most significant clusters that appeared linked to common viral pathogens.

In regard to this clone: Its antigen is not identified.

Material: PBMCs. The chain recombines TRBV29-1 with TRBJ2-3; D is perhaps TRBD2 (6 bases). The clonotype was recovered from a man aged 25-45 years in good health and CMV-seropositive. CDR3 region: CSVAAGDTQYF. The CDR3 region has the DNA TGCAGCGTTGCAGCGGGAGATACGCAGTATTTT.